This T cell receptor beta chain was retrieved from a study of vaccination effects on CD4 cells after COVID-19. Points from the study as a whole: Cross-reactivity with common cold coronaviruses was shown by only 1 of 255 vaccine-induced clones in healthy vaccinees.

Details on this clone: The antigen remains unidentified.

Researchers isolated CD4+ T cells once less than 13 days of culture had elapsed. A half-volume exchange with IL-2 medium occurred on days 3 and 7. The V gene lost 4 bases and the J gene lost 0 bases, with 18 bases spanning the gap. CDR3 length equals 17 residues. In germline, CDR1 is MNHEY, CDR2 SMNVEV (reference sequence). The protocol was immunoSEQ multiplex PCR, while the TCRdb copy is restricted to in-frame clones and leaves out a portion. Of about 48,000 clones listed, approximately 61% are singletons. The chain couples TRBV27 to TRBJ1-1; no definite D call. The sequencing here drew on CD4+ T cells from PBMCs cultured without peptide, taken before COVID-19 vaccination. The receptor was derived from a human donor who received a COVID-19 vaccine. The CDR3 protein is CASSSLGYSNLNTEAFF. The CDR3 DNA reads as TGTGCCAGCAGTTCCCTCGGGTATAGTAACCTGAACACTGAAGCTTTCTTT.